This T cell receptor (beta chain) was identified in a study of T cells in Graves' hyperthyroidism and ophthalmopathy. The investigators amplified TCR beta CDR3 regions from RNA transcripts. TCR CDR3 regions were first amplified by RT-PCR with HTBI primers. TCRdb redid the calling of the multiplex PCR reads with MiXCR, one entry per CDR3 protein. The sample lists 480,000 or so distinct CDR3 sequences, around 50% occurring once. Germline CDR1 MNHEY, CDR2 SVGAGI. The CDR3 is made up of 17 amino acids. The ends lost 0 bases at V and 5 bases at J; junction bases unmatched: 9. This chain uses TRBV6-5 with TRBJ2-7; TRBD1 matches at 11 bases. This TCR was recovered from an adult woman with Graves' disease, either hyperthyroidism or ophthalmopathy (not recorded which). The sample taken for sequencing was peripheral blood or thyroid tissue (not recorded which). CDR3 nucleotides: TGTGCCAGCAGTTACTCGATTGCCCGGACAGGGGGCCACGAGCAGTACTTC. This encodes CASSYSIARTGGHEQYF.